This record covers a single T cell receptor beta chain. TCRdb's copy holds only in-frame clones and misses some; the assay was immunoSEQ multiplex PCR. The profile shows over 30,000 clones, about 81% of them singletons. The sample is drawn from a study of OX40 agonist ivuxolimab in advanced cancers. Study-wide background: The dose of intravenous ivuxolimab that patients received every 2 weeks ranged from 0.01 to 10 mg/kg. Cancers in dose escalation were hepatocellular, melanoma, renal cell and head and neck.

Unmatched junction bases numbered 6, after V lost 6 bases and J lost 4 bases. This CDR3 is 14 amino acids long. Per germline, CDR1 SNHLY and CDR2 FYNNEI. The receptor was isolated from an adult with an advanced solid tumor such as melanoma, head and neck, liver or kidney cancer. The specimen comprised CD4+ or CD8+ T cells sorted from blood, sampled in a trial of the OX40 agonist ivuxolimab. This rearrangement joins TRBV2 to TRBJ2-7, with TRBD2 matching over 10 bases. DNA of the CDR3: TGTGCCAGCAGCATATTACTAGCGGGATACGAGCAGTACTTC. The encoded protein is CASSILLAGYEQYF.